This TCR beta chain was sequenced for a study of shared clonotypes between healthy human individuals. CDR3 length equals 12 residues. CDR1 and CDR2 (germline): LNHNV, YYDKDF (reference sequence). Trimming took 0 bases from V and 6 from J, leaving 6 bases between them. Assay used: immunoSEQ multiplex PCR; TCRdb lists only in-frame clones, some missing. The sample holds some 2,400,000 clones, approximately 95% seen once. The gene calls are TRBV15 and TRBJ2-7; no clear D gene. The sequenced sample was naive CD4+ T cells sorted from blood. The subset was: CD45RA+ positively selected. The clonotype comes from a man in his late teens or twenties in good health. CDR3 DNA: TGTGCCACCAGCAGAGACTGGACCGAGCAGTACTTC. Its translation: CATSRDWTEQYF.